This TCR beta chain was retrieved from a study of blood T cell repertoires in COVID-19. With 4 bases removed from V and 0 bases from J, the gap between germline ends came to 6 bases. The CDR3 covers 13 residues. Germline V gene data show CDR1 as MNHEY and CDR2 as SVGAGI. Sequencing was performed with immunoSEQ multiplex PCR; in TCRdb, only in-frame clones are kept and a portion is missing. The table shows about 250,000 clones, with roughly 89% occurring only once. The sample comprised peripheral blood. This chain connects TRBV6-5 to TRBJ2-5; D call uncertain. This receptor was obtained from a middle-aged woman who had recovered from COVID-19. The CDR3 DNA reads TGTGCCAGCAGTTTTAATCACCAAGAGACCCAGTACTTC. Protein product: CASSFNHQETQYF.